This TCR beta chain originates from a study of cytomegalovirus exposure and HLA in healthy donors. In regard to this clone: The antigen is unknown.

Trimming removed 7 bases from V and 4 bases from J, with 10 bases in between. The CDR3 has 12 residues. The V gene's germline CDR1 is MNHNS and CDR2 SASEGT. Primers: 60 Vbeta forward and 13 Jbeta reverse. Method: immunoSEQ multiplex PCR; TCRdb's copy keeps in-frame clones and lacks some. The data show about 65,000 clones, 62% seen once. Notes on the study in general: The likely explanation for a cluster of highly shared sequence variants was sequencing artifact.

Sequenced: PBMCs. This TCR was sampled from a man aged 30-40 years in good health and CMV-seronegative. The rearrangement links TRBV6-1 to TRBJ1-1; D gene ambiguous. This CDR3 is CASMAGGTEAFF. Here the CDR3 DNA reads TGTGCCAGCATGGCGGGCGGCACTGAAGCTTTCTTT.